The next 9 T cell receptor beta chains were all read from a single sample in a study of PD-1 blockade in classical Hodgkin lymphoma. Some clones are missing from TCRdb's copy, which holds only in-frame ones; the method was immunoSEQ multiplex PCR. Among roughly 30,000 clones listed, over 75% were seen once. This sample's time point: cycle 4 day 1 (C4D1), after 6 weeks of nivolumab. Patients all relapsed after autologous stem cell transplantation, and there was variation in brentuximab vedotin exposure. The sequencing here drew on peripheral blood mononuclear cells (PBMCs), taken before the fourth cycle of nivolumab. These receptors all come from a human donor with classical Hodgkin lymphoma.

The chain is built from TRBV12-1 and TRBJ2-2; TRBD2 reflects the table's D call only, with no check against the DNA. TRBV12-1 is shown as a pseudogene. The CDR3 is 16 amino acids. CDR3 in DNA: TGTGCCAGCAGCTTTGTTCCGGGACTAAACACCGGGGAGCTGTTTTTT. This encodes CASSFVPGLNTGELFF.

This clone showed up just once. V and J are TRBV7-2 and TRBJ1-2; perhaps TRBD1 as D (6 bases). Trimming left V 6 bases short and J 5 bases short, with 13 bases between. CDR1 is SGHTA, CDR2 FQGNSA, per germline. The CDR3 runs to 13 residues. CDR3: CASRNTGSYGYTF. In DNA form, the CDR3 reads TGTGCCAGCAGGAACACAGGGAGTTATGGCTACACCTTC.

As to this clone: One end of the junction varies from germline; a read error may be responsible. V is TRBV10-3 and J is TRBJ1-1, with D possibly being TRBD1 (6 bases). Germline V CDR1 and CDR2: ENHRY, SYGVKD. The CDR3 sequence is 14 residues long. CDR3 DNA: TGTGCCAGCAGTCACCAGGGGACGGGTTCTGAAGCTTTCTTT. Translation: CASSHQGTGSEAFF.

The genes are TRBV28 and TRBJ2-2, with D unresolved. Deletions cut 6 bases from V and 3 bases from J, with 11 bases between. Germline CDR1 is MDHEN and CDR2 is SYDVKM. The length of the CDR3 is 14 residues. The chain's CDR3 is CASSQALYTGELFF. DNA of the CDR3: TGTGCCAGCAGCCAGGCACTATACACCGGGGAGCTGTTTTTT.

Concerning this clone: One end of the junction fails to match germline, which may point to a read error. V usage is TRBV6-1 and J usage is TRBJ1-1; 10 positions match TRBD1. Germline values: CDR1 MNHNS, CDR2 SASEGT. The CDR3 extends over 12 amino acids. Written as DNA, the CDR3 is TGTGCCAGCAGCGTCCGGGACAGGGGCCCCTCGTTT. Its protein product is CASSVRDRGPSF.

This chain uses TRBV7-2 with TRBJ1-4, with 7 bases lining up with TRBD1. The germline V gene encodes CDR1 SGHTA and CDR2 FQGNSA. This CDR3 has 16 amino acids. V was pared by 5 bases and J by 5 bases, with 11 bases of the junction left unmatched. CDR3 sequence reads: CASSQNQGTDNEKLFF. The DNA of the CDR3 is TGTGCCAGCAGCCAGAACCAGGGGACAGACAATGAAAAACTGTTTTTT.

The chain is built from TRBV29-1 and TRBJ2-7, with D perhaps given as TRBD1 or TRBD2 (6 bases each). CDR1 is SQVTM and CDR2 is ANQGSEA in the germline V gene. V was trimmed by 5 bases and J by 3 bases, leaving 17 bases between them. The CDR3 has 14 amino acids. The DNA for the CDR3 is TGCAGCGTTTGGCTAGGGGGGAAGGGCTACGAGCAGTACTTC. It yields the protein CSVWLGGKGYEQYF.

CDR3 nucleotides: TGTGCCAGCAGCGTAGTGGCCGGCACAGATACGCAGTATTTT. This sequence encodes CASSVVAGTDTQYF. V and J are TRBV7-9 and TRBJ2-3; no clear D gene. The germline V gene encodes CDR1 SEHNR and CDR2 FQNEAQ (reference sequence). The CDR3 loop spans 14 amino acids. V gave up 5 bases and J gave up 1 base, with 10 bases separating them. Looking up the rest from reference TRBV7-9 and TRBJ2-3 gives the full variable domain: DTGVSQNPRHKITKRGQNVTFRCDPISEHNRLYWYRQTLGQGPEFLTYFQNEAQLEKSRLLSDRFSAERPKGSFSTLEIQRTEQGDSAMYLCASSVVAGTDTQYFGPGTRLTVL.

The V call is TRBV11-3, the J call TRBJ2-3; unclear D gene. V gave up 0 bases and J gave up 4 bases, with 8 bases separating them. This CDR3 region has 14 residues. Germline CDR1 and CDR2: SGHNT and YENEEA. DNA for the CDR3: TGTGCCAGCAGCTTAGATCGGTGGGCAGATACGCAGTATTTT. It codes for CASSLDRWADTQYF. Full variable domain (outside the CDR3, taken from reference TRBV11-3 and TRBJ2-3): EAGVVQSPRYKIIEKKQPVAFWCNPISGHNTLYWYLQNLGQGPELLIRYENEEAVDDSQLPKDRFSAERLKGVDSTLKIQPAELGDSAVYLCASSLDRWADTQYFGPGTRLTVL.